The clone carrying this T cell receptor beta chain was picked up one time. Recruits, aged roughly 18 to 89 years, lived in 24 US areas. Between the trimmed V and J ends, which lost 1 base and 7 bases, there was a span of 14 bases. The CDR3 covers 16 residues. Germline lookup yields CDR1 LNHDA and CDR2 SQIVND (reference sequence). Assay used: immunoSEQ multiplex PCR; TCRdb lists only in-frame clones, some missing. The data contain 280,000 or so clones, around 85% of them singletons. This sample is drawn from a study of blood T cell repertoires in COVID-19. Study summary: T cells, B-cell-depleted T cells, or PBMCs provided the cDNA or gDNA that served as material.

What was sequenced was PBMCs or T cells enriched from blood (not recorded which). This chain connects TRBV19 to TRBJ1-6, with D perhaps TRBD1 (6 bases). The receptor's source is a man between 25 and 39 years old who had recovered from COVID-19. The DNA for the CDR3 is TGTGCCAGTAGTATAGGTTCCAGGGGTCTCAATTCACCCCTCCACTTT. Its protein is CASSIGSRGLNSPLHF.